The 28 T cell receptor beta chains below all came from one sample that was sequenced in a study of OX40 agonist ivuxolimab in advanced cancers. The repertoire was sequenced with immunoSEQ multiplex PCR; TCRdb's copy has only in-frame clones and lacks some. The top ten hold more than 0.5% of the sample, which has tens of thousands of clones, over 70% seen once. The starting material was CD4+ or CD8+ T cells sorted from blood, obtained in a trial of the OX40 agonist ivuxolimab. The receptors stem from an adult with an advanced solid tumor such as melanoma, head and neck, liver or kidney cancer.

This chain connects TRBV28 to TRBJ2-5, with TRBD1 matching 8 bases. The ends lost 8 bases at V and 2 bases at J; junction bases unmatched: 13. Germline V lookup: CDR1 MDHEN, CDR2 SYDVKM. This CDR3 contains 16 residues. CDR3 protein: CASYPQTGVGQETQYF. The CDR3 bases are TGTGCCAGCTATCCCCAGACAGGGGTCGGGCAAGAGACCCAGTACTTC.

This clone was detected only a few times. This rearrangement joins TRBV6-6 to TRBJ1-2; no definite D call. The CDR3 sequence is 12 residues long. The V and J ends lost 2 bases and 3 bases respectively, with 4 bases between them. CDR1 MNHNY and CDR2 SVGAGI come from the germline V gene (reference sequence). For the CDR3, the DNA is TGTGCCAGCAGTTACAAAGACTATGGCTACACCTTC. Its translation is CASSYKDYGYTF.

V gene TRBV6-1 combines with J gene TRBJ1-1, with 11 bases aligning to TRBD1. The CDR3 has 13 residues. The germline gives CDR1 MNHNS, CDR2 SASEGT. J was trimmed by 11 bases and V by 4 bases; bases with no gene match: 6. The CDR3 DNA reads as TGTGCCAGCAGTGGCGGGACAGGGGGTTTGGCTTTCTTT. This gives the protein CASSGGTGGLAFF.

The rearrangement uses TRBV6-6 and TRBJ1-2; D may be TRBD1 (5 bases). Between the trimmed V and J ends, which lost 2 bases and 0 bases, there was a span of 13 bases. The CDR3 runs 16 residues. Germline V gene data show CDR1 as MNHNY and CDR2 as SVGAGI (reference sequence). This CDR3 reads CASSYPQGKANYGYTF. The CDR3 region has the DNA TGTGCCAGCAGTTACCCCCAGGGAAAAGCTAACTATGGCTACACCTTC.

CDR3 coding DNA: TGTGCCAGCAGCTTGGACAGGGGAGGAGAGACCCAGTACTTC. Translated: CASSLDRGGETQYF. V gene TRBV5-4 combines with J gene TRBJ2-5, with D possibly being TRBD1 (7 bases). V was pared by 0 bases and J by 4 bases, with 10 bases between. Looked up from germline, CDR1 is SGHNT and CDR2 is YYREEE (reference sequence). The CDR3 runs to 14 residues.

The V call is TRBV6-5, the J call TRBJ1-2; D gene uncertain. V lost 6 bases and J 10 bases, leaving 15 bases between the germline ends. The CDR3 covers 12 residues. Germline V gives CDR1 MNHEY, CDR2 SVGAGI. Here the CDR3 DNA reads TGTGCCAGCAGCGAGGCTAGTCGATTCTACACCTTC. Amino acid sequence: CASSEASRFYTF.

This clone ranks as medium-sized (0.01 to 0.1%). This chain joins TRBV6-5 and TRBJ1-5, with D perhaps matching TRBD1 (6 bases). CDR1 is MNHEY and CDR2 is SVGAGI in the germline V gene. The germline V and J ends were trimmed by 6 bases and 3 bases, with 9 bases remaining between them. This CDR3 is 13 amino acids long. The CDR3 here is CASSPGHNQPQHF. CDR3 coding DNA: TGTGCCAGCAGCCCGGGACACAATCAGCCCCAGCATTTT.

There are a few counts of this clone. The CDR3 loop reads CASSPKQGQPQHF. The CDR3 DNA sequence: TGTGCCAGCTCACCGAAACAGGGCCAGCCCCAGCATTTT. The V call is TRBV18, the J call TRBJ1-5; D may be TRBD1 (6 bases). Germline assignment: CDR1 KGHSH and CDR2 LQKENI. The V end was cut by 3 bases, the J end by 7 bases, with 10 bases between. CDR3 length: 13 amino acids.

This clone turned up a few times. This rearrangement joins TRBV20-1 to TRBJ2-7; D may be TRBD1 or TRBD2 (5 bases each). This CDR3 is built from 11 residues. In germline, CDR1 is DFQATT, CDR2 SNEGSKA (reference sequence). The germline V and J ends were trimmed by 6 bases and 7 bases, with 13 bases remaining between them. The chain's CDR3 is CSATIWGEQYF. DNA for the CDR3: TGCAGTGCAACAATATGGGGGGAGCAGTACTTC.

In DNA form, the CDR3 reads TGTGCCAGCTCAGGGCGGGACCCCACATTTTTTAGCTATGGCTACACCTTC. It encodes CASSGRDPTFFSYGYTF. The V and J genes are TRBV5-4 and TRBJ1-2; D may be TRBD1 (5 bases). The CDR3 spans 17 residues. CDR1 and CDR2 (germline): SGHNT, YYREEE (reference sequence). V was shortened by 7 bases and J by 4 bases, with 26 bases between the two germline ends.

The V gene is TRBV27, the J gene TRBJ1-2; 9 bases line up with TRBD1. The CDR3 runs 16 residues. Germline V gene sequence: CDR1 MNHEY, CDR2 SMNVEV (reference sequence). The ends lost 3 bases at V and 7 bases at J; junction bases unmatched: 12. CDR3 sequence (DNA): TGTGCCAGCAGTTTGATTAAGGACAGGGGATTGGGTGGCTACACCTTC. This encodes CASSLIKDRGLGGYTF.

This clone was picked up a small number of times. The chain recombines TRBV5-8 with TRBJ2-4; TRBD2 matches 7 bases. The CDR3 is 13 residues long. Germline CDR1 is SGHTS and CDR2 is YDEGEE. The V and J ends lost 4 bases and 9 bases, in that order; junction bases with no gene match: 7. The CDR3 DNA follows: TGTGCCAGCAGCGGGACTATTCGTGGCATTCAGTACTTC. Translated: CASSGTIRGIQYF. The whole variable domain, filled in from reference TRBV5-8 and TRBJ2-4, reads EAGVTQSPTHLIKTRGQQATLRCSPISGHTSVYWYQQALGLGLQFLLWYDEGEERNRGNFPPRFSGRQFPNYSSELNVNALELEDSALYLCASSGTIRGIQYFGAGTRLSVL.

The chain is built from TRBV11-2 and TRBJ1-3; D remains unclear. Trimming took 0 bases from V and 0 from J, leaving 6 bases between them. The length of the CDR3 is 15 residues. From germline, CDR1 is SGHAT and CDR2 FQNNGV. The CDR3 is CASSLDEFSGNTIYF. The CDR3 coding sequence is TGTGCCAGCAGCTTAGACGAGTTCTCTGGAAACACCATATATTTT.

The V call is TRBV2, the J call TRBJ2-7; a possible D gene is TRBD1 (5 bases). The CDR3 has 13 residues. Germline V CDR1 and CDR2: SNHLY, FYNNEI. The germline V and J ends were trimmed by 10 bases and 2 bases, with 15 bases remaining between them. CDR3 amino acids: CATAEQVTYEQYF. The CDR3 bases are TGTGCCACCGCCGAACAGGTTACCTACGAGCAGTACTTC.

The chain recombines TRBV10-2 with TRBJ2-1, with 9 bases that match TRBD2. Germline CDR1 and CDR2: WSHSY and SAAADI. J lost 2 bases, V lost 4 bases, and 3 bases had no gene match. The CDR3 sequence is 15 residues long. CDR3 amino acids: CASSGVAGAYNEQFF. As DNA, the CDR3 is TGCGCCAGCAGTGGAGTAGCGGGAGCCTACAATGAGCAGTTCTTC.

The chain uses TRBV7-2 and TRBJ1-5; 7 nucleotides agree with TRBD1. The CDR3 has 16 amino acids. Losses at the gene ends were 0 bases for V and 7 bases for J; bases not matched to a gene: 9. Germline V lookup: CDR1 SGHTA, CDR2 FQGNSA. The CDR3 loop reads CASSLAGTEVPQPQHF. CDR3 bases: TGTGCCAGCAGCTTAGCCGGGACAGAAGTACCCCAGCCCCAGCATTTT.

The rearrangement joins TRBV2 to TRBJ2-3, with D hard to call. Germline loops: CDR1 SNHLY, CDR2 FYNNEI. The CDR3 spans 14 residues. V lost 8 bases and J 6 bases, leaving 18 bases between the germline ends. The CDR3 here is CASSGGRRQDTQYF. CDR3 DNA sequence: TGTGCCAGCTCCGGCGGTCGTCGCCAGGATACGCAGTATTTT.

The chain is built from TRBV11-2 and TRBJ1-5; 8 positions match TRBD1. The J segment lost 9 bases and the V segment lost 1 base, leaving 2 bases of the junction unmatched. Germline V gene lookup returns CDR1 SGHAT and CDR2 FQNNGV. The length of the CDR3 is 13 residues. DNA of the CDR3: TGTGCCAGCAGCTTAGTACAGGGGGGGCCCCAGCATTTT. This gives the protein CASSLVQGGPQHF.

V usage is TRBV5-1 and J usage is TRBJ1-5; D is possibly TRBD1 (5 bases). This CDR3 comprises 15 residues. CDR1 SGHRS and CDR2 YFSETQ come from the germline V gene. V lost 0 bases, J lost 1 base, and 8 bases lay in between. CDR3 region: CASSLAGGSNQPQHF. CDR3 sequence (DNA): TGCGCCAGCAGCTTGGCTGGGGGAAGCAATCAGCCCCAGCATTTT.

The chain is built from TRBV5-1 and TRBJ1-1; the match to TRBD1 covers 8 bases. Germline lookup yields CDR1 SGHRS and CDR2 YFSETQ. Losses at the gene ends were 6 bases for V and 12 bases for J; bases not matched to a gene: 16. CDR3 length: 14 residues. The CDR3 DNA reads as TGCGCCAGCACAAGGACAGGGAGGGTGACGGATACTTTCTTT. It is translated as CASTRTGRVTDTFF.

V usage is TRBV27 and J usage is TRBJ2-7; 8 bases agree with TRBD2. The CDR3 length is 15 residues. J gave up 2 bases and V 3 bases, and 6 bases lay outside the gene matches. Germline V gene data show CDR1 as MNHEY and CDR2 as SMNVEV (reference sequence). CDR3 sequence (DNA): TGTGCCAGCAGTTTTTCGGGGGGGGCTACCTACGAGCAGTACTTC. Translated, it gives CASSFSGGATYEQYF.

This clone has more than one count but fewer than ten. This chain joins TRBV19 and TRBJ1-4; D not resolved. CDR1 is LNHDA and CDR2 is SQIVND in the germline V gene (reference sequence). The CDR3 has 15 amino acids. V lost 4 bases, J lost 0 bases, and 9 bases lay in between. The CDR3 DNA reads TGTGCCAGTAGTACTTACTTGGCAACTAATGAAAAACTGTTTTTT. Translation gives CASSTYLATNEKLFF.

The chain carries TRBV6-6 and TRBJ1-1, with D maybe TRBD1 (6 bases). The CDR3 runs 15 residues. The V gene lost 6 bases and the J gene lost 2 bases, with 16 bases spanning the gap. Germline V CDR1 and CDR2: MNHNY, SVGAGI (reference sequence). Here the CDR3 reads CASSGTTGRNTEAFF. CDR3 in DNA: TGTGCCAGCAGCGGGACGACAGGACGAAACACTGAAGCTTTCTTT.

The rearrangement joins TRBV5-5 to TRBJ2-1; 13 bases match TRBD2. CDR1 SGHKS and CDR2 YYEKEE come from the germline V gene (reference sequence). The CDR3 is 18 residues long. The V gene end was trimmed by 2 bases and the J gene end by 7 bases; junction bases not matched to a gene: 12. The CDR3 DNA follows: TGTGCCAGCAGCTTCTCACCTATTGGGACTAGCGGGACAAATGAGCAGTTCTTC. Translation: CASSFSPIGTSGTNEQFF.

The gene calls are TRBV29-1 and TRBJ1-2; 9 bases line up with TRBD1. CDR1 SQVTM and CDR2 ANQGSEA come from the germline V gene. This CDR3 contains 13 residues. Germline trimming cut 4 bases from V and 2 bases from J; bases unmatched to any gene: 2. CDR3 region: CSVGGQGNYGYTF. As DNA, the CDR3 is TGCAGCGTTGGGGGACAGGGCAACTATGGCTACACCTTC.

The chain has TRBV19 and TRBJ1-2; D unresolved. This CDR3 has 15 residues. Trimming removed 3 bases from V and 3 bases from J, with 14 bases in between. Per germline, CDR1 LNHDA and CDR2 SQIVND (reference sequence). As DNA, the CDR3 is TGTGCCAGTAGTATCGGCTCAGGAACACACTATGGCTACACCTTC. It codes for CASSIGSGTHYGYTF.

The chain carries TRBV27 and TRBJ2-7; TRBD2 agrees at 11 bases. V lost 0 bases to trimming and J lost 6 bases; unmatched junction nucleotides: 7. The CDR3 length is 16 residues. The germline gives CDR1 MNHEY, CDR2 SMNVEV (reference sequence). CDR3 region: CASSLSLAGGPGEQYF. CDR3 nucleotides: TGTGCCAGCAGTTTATCGTTAGCGGGAGGGCCCGGCGAGCAGTACTTC.

This clone was detected only once. The V call is TRBV6-1, the J call TRBJ2-2; D is undetermined. The V end lost 8 bases, the J end lost 4 bases, and 14 bases lay between the germline ends. The CDR3 has 14 residues. Looked up from germline, CDR1 is MNHNS and CDR2 is SASEGT. The CDR3 nucleotides read TGTGCCAGCGATACTCTAGGATTCACCGGGGAGCTGTTTTTT. Encoded protein: CASDTLGFTGELFF.